The 6 T cell receptor beta chains below were found in one sample sequenced in a study of shared clonotypes between healthy human individuals. The table came from immunoSEQ multiplex PCR; TCRdb's copy has only in-frame clones and leaves some out. The data show millions of clones, 85% to 95% seen once. Sequenced: naive CD4+ T cells sorted from blood. Indicated subset: CD45RA+ positively selected. The receptors shown here come from a man aged 18 to 35 in good health.

V is TRBV4-3 and J is TRBJ2-2; D is ambiguous. Germline V lookup: CDR1 LGHNA, CDR2 YSLEER. CDR3 length: 15 residues. Trimming cost V 0 bases and J 2 bases, with 7 bases left between them. CDR3: CASSQDATNTGELFF. The CDR3 DNA sequence: TGCGCCAGCAGCCAAGACGCTACCAACACCGGGGAGCTGTTTTTT.

This chain joins TRBV2 and TRBJ1-4; D might be TRBD1 (5 bases). CDR1 is SNHLY and CDR2 is FYNNEI in the germline V gene. The V end was cut by 7 bases, the J end by 1 base, with 13 bases between. The CDR3 is 15 amino acids. The CDR3 protein is CASTPWGLTNEKLFF. In DNA, the CDR3 is TGTGCCAGCACCCCCTGGGGACTAACTAATGAAAAACTGTTTTTT.

The chain links TRBV25-1 to TRBJ2-1; no firm D call. CDR1 and CDR2 from the germline V gene are MGHDK and SYGVNS. The CDR3 covers 13 residues. Deletions cut 5 bases from V and 2 bases from J, with 7 bases between. The CDR3 DNA sequence: TGTGCCAGCAGTTGGGCCACCTACAATGAGCAGTTCTTC. Residues: CASSWATYNEQFF. The variable domain in full, with the rest retrieved from reference TRBV25-1 and TRBJ2-1, is EADIYQTPRYLVIGTGKKITLECSQTMGHDKMYWYQQDPGMELHLIHYSYGVNSTEKGDLSSESTVSRIRTEHFPLTLESARPSHTSQYLCASSWATYNEQFFGPGTRLTVL.

V usage is TRBV30 and J usage is TRBJ1-2; the D gene is possibly TRBD1 (5 bases). This CDR3 has 14 amino acids. Deletions cut 2 bases from V and 5 bases from J, with 15 bases between. The germline V gene encodes CDR1 GTSNPN and CDR2 SVGIG (reference sequence). In nucleotides, the CDR3 is TGTGCCTGGAGTACGGGGACCGTTGGGTATGGCTACACCTTC. Protein sequence: CAWSTGTVGYGYTF.

This rearrangement joins TRBV6-6 to TRBJ2-7, with D unresolved. CDR1 is MNHNY, CDR2 SVGAGI, per germline (reference sequence). The CDR3 consists of 12 residues. The ends were cut back, 10 bases at V and 5 bases at J, with 15 bases in the middle. The CDR3 spells CANGPSIHEQYF. The CDR3 DNA is TGTGCCAACGGACCCTCGATACACGAGCAGTACTTC.

The CDR3 reads CSATLADGYTF. CDR3 nucleotide sequence: TGCAGTGCTACCCTGGCAGATGGCTACACCTTC. V is TRBV20-1 and J is TRBJ1-2, with D hard to call. V lost 4 bases to trimming and J lost 6 bases, with 9 bases between them. This CDR3 is 11 amino acids long. CDR1 DFQATT and CDR2 SNEGSKA come from the germline V gene (reference sequence).